Listed here is a single T cell receptor (beta chain). Its antigen is unidentified. These data are taken from a study of cytomegalovirus exposure and HLA in healthy donors. Study-level information: Unique TCR beta sequences numbering some 120 million came from approximately 180 million T cells in an earlier analysis. Study findings and constraints: TCR beta chains associated with HLA were, in a later analysis, more clonally expanded than equally common others. Near-uniform donor sequencing depth was presumed by presence/absence analyses. HLA-A and HLA-B allele assignments for most subjects were reportedly predicted accurately using TCR beta sequences.

The study ran its PCR with 60 Vbeta and 13 Jbeta primers. Profiled with immunoSEQ multiplex PCR; TCRdb holds only in-frame clones, not every one. The sample includes about 130,000 clones, roughly 88% of them seen just once. J was trimmed by 2 bases and V by 2 bases; bases with no gene match: 4. The CDR3 is 15 residues long. Germline CDR1 MGHRA, CDR2 YSYEKL. The chain carries TRBV4-1 and TRBJ2-7, with 9 bases identical to TRBD2. What was sequenced was PBMCs. This TCR derives from a woman in her late teens or twenties in good health and CMV-seropositive. The CDR3 region is CASSQLSGGPYEQYF. CDR3 in DNA: TGCGCCAGCAGCCAACTTAGCGGGGGCCCCTACGAGCAGTACTTC.